This T cell receptor beta chain is drawn from a study of cytomegalovirus exposure and HLA in healthy donors (TCRdb year 2017). Concerning the study at large: An earlier analysis of some 620 of the donors reported over 250 Gb of sequence data and about 120 million unique TCR beta sequences obtained from roughly 180 million T cells. Approximately 300 gigabases of sequencing data and around 85 million unique TCR sequences made up an early release that covered several hundred HLA-typed donors. Of the roughly 390 genotyped donors, about 84% fell in the genetic ancestry cluster associated with self-reported Caucasian donors. The study aimed to test whether cataloging public T cell receptors could reveal signatures of past pathogen exposure. The T cell repertoires of 666 subjects were profiled by immunosequencing and related to cytomegalovirus serostatus. A separate validation cohort of roughly 130 different subjects was used in addition to the 666-subject first cohort. To predict cytomegalovirus infection status, the study brought together high-throughput TCR immunosequencing, statistical association of individual TCRs with disease status, and machine learning. To study patterns of TCR occurrence, a later analysis re-analyzed previously published TCR beta repertoires from hundreds of donors and added high-resolution HLA genotyping. The later analysis used no new phenotypic data to find candidate immune exposures, relying instead on TCR beta sequences and their occurrence across donors. An earlier analysis of roughly 580 of the donors used high-throughput TCR beta sequencing to judge whether each TCR beta V gene segment behaved as functional or pseudogenic. Donor age, sex, ethnicity and CMV serostatus were compiled together with the repertoire data. A later genetic analysis took genome-wide SNP genotypes for about three fifths of the 666 donors and used that subset as a discovery cohort. All discovery cohort repertoires had been generated using a single sequencing platform. Class I and class II HLA loci were covered by the typing at four-digit resolution. The number of donors typed differed by locus, with roughly 629-640 for A, B, C, DRB1 and DQB1, 522 for DQA1, under 610 for DPA1, and some 440 for DPB1. A handful of DR-DQ haplotypes were treated as single units for association and clustering because of strong linkage in the cohort. Among 300 to 500 genotyped donors of the cohort, an average of roughly 230,000 unique TCR beta nucleotide sequences was sequenced per donor, of which 15% to 20% were non-productive.

The cohort was made up of several hundred healthy bone marrow donors. At the time of sampling, every cohort member was nominally healthy, though immune exposures that went unrecorded were likely present. The donor tested CMV seronegative, placing the donor among the 350 or so seronegative members of the cohort. A peripheral blood sample was provided by each donor, and peripheral blood mononuclear cells were used for TCR beta sequencing. The Qiagen DNeasy Blood Extraction Kit was used to extract genomic DNA from the blood cell samples. The germline V gene (reference sequence) specifies LNHDA as CDR1 and SQIVND as CDR2. The CDR3 runs 14 residues from the cysteine to the phenylalanine. Left in the record is the CDR3 DNA by itself, 42 bases read in frame from the first base. The junction carries 5 bases between V and J, which are trimmed by 3 bases and 0 bases respectively. Library prep was done by the immunoSEQ multiplex PCR assay. The multiplex PCR relied on a mix of 60 forward primers for TCR Vbeta segments and 13 reverse primers for TCR Jbeta segments. The CDR3 region of rearranged TCR beta genes was amplified from genomic DNA by a multiplex PCR assay. Amplified TCR beta libraries were sequenced as 87-base-pair reads on the Illumina HiSeq System. Per the source publication's procedure: A later analysis counted about 80 million unique TCR beta chains across the 550 to 750 repertoires, and around 9.9 million of these chains were shared by at least two donors. Raw reads were error-corrected and collapsed into unique sequences with a nearest-neighbor algorithm that merged closely related sequences to remove PCR and sequencing errors. Alignment of CDR3 sequences to IMGT reference sequences was used to assign V, D and J gene segments. For a sequence to be retained, a match of at least six nucleotides to both a V gene segment and a J gene segment was required. Rearrangements were classified as productive when the CDR3 lacked stop codons and remained in frame with V and J, and all other rearrangements were classified as non-productive. Following IMGT convention, CDR3 was defined as the stretch from the second conserved V-encoded cysteine up to the conserved J-encoded phenylalanine. In an earlier analysis of just under 600 of the donors, sequences lacking an unambiguous match to a single V gene segment were excluded. An earlier analysis of 500 to 600 of the donors classified V segments as functional when productive rearrangements were above 56.7% and as segregating when the standard deviation between donors was above 5%. To diagnose cytomegalovirus status from the catalog of TCR beta chain sequences, a statistical classification framework was built. In a later analysis, TCR nucleotide sequences were compared against IMGT/GENE-DB human TR gene sequences so that V and J genes could be assigned. In a later analysis, CDR3 sequences and most-parsimonious VDJ recombination scenarios were assigned using the TCRdist pipeline. In a later analysis, each TCR beta chain was defined by its CDR3 amino acid sequence together with its V-gene family, and reads without a unique V-gene family were excluded. To address suspected cross-contamination and a sequencing artifact, a later analysis removed 450 to 700 highly shared, low-generation-probability nucleotide sequences. A later analysis calculated a clonal expansion index for each public chain from normalized within-repertoire ranks of inferred template counts. In a later analysis, generation probabilities were computed using a VDJ recombination model fitted to out-of-frame rearrangements, and the results were checked against IGoR. Hypergeometric tests were used in a later analysis to score TCR-TCR, TCR-HLA and TCR-CMV co-occurrence, with a repertoire-size bias correction applied to the TCR pairs. To estimate false discovery rates, a later analysis permuted the HLA or CMV assignments 20 times. In a later analysis, co-occurring TCRs were grouped using DBSCAN, and TCRdist sequence similarity was added for clustering within HLA-allele-positive subsets. For co-occurrence clustering, repertoires with fewer than 30,000 or more than 120,000 public chains were excluded, along with four or five repertoires with anomalous nucleotide sharing. As stored in TCRdb, this immuneACCESS dataset retains in-frame rearrangements with V and J assigned. A fraction of the clones does not appear; measured against another copy, unresolved V genes explain less than half of the discrepancy, and the remainder lacks a known reason. The V and J calls and clone size were taken over from that table, and D and trimming were inferred from the DNA. The sample has under 200,000 clones on record, approximately 74% of them singletons. Jointly, the top ten make up about 2.7% of the sample.

Only a few counts were recorded for this clone. Its antigen is still unknown. Per-nucleotide qualities are absent, and no much larger clonotype sits a single base away. What the study reported, not specific to this receptor: In a later genetic analysis, fewer N-insertions in productive TCRs were reported among donors in an Asian-associated ancestry cluster than the approximately 670-donor mean. A cluster of highly shared sequence variants was judged likely to be a technical artifact of the sequencing pipeline. The only immune exposure information available for the cohort was CMV serostatus. In a later analysis, TCR association rates were found to vary across HLA loci, with the most associated TCRs seen for DRB1 alleles and the fewest for HLA-C alleles. In a later analysis, most CMV-associated TCR beta chains were found to appear HLA-restricted, with HLA associations seemingly driven largely by CMV exposure. In a later analysis, several top co-occurrence clusters were reported to appear linked to parvovirus B19, influenza, CMV and Epstein-Barr virus. While some public TCRs were present in many individuals, most TCR sequences turned up only very rarely across donors. Compared with equally common non-associated chains, HLA-associated TCR beta chains in a later analysis were more clonally expanded and had lower generation probabilities. Because HLA typing was missing for some donors at each locus, association tests included only the typed subset. Correlated functional status among segregating V segments might be attributable to linkage disequilibrium, but an unknown experimental factor could not be ruled out. In vitro tests confirmed that three of the cytomegalovirus-associated TCR beta chains recognize cytomegalovirus antigens. The study gave a list of roughly 150 TCR beta chains associated with cytomegalovirus. The classifier was reported to diagnose cytomegalovirus status with high specificity and sensitivity in both the original and validation cohorts. Strong co-occurrence of HLA alleles, especially DR and DQ, made assigning TCR associations to individual alleles difficult. Because counts were too low, approximately 18 rarely observed V segments, including chromosome 9 orphons, were excluded from the earlier analysis of fewer than 650 of the donors. A further reported finding was that TCR beta sequences accurately predicted the HLA-A and HLA-B alleles for most subjects in the first cohort. V-gene and J-gene trimming of TCR beta chains was associated with a missense DCLRE1C variant in a later genetic analysis, and the association was replicated in an independent cohort. According to the authors, the approach could potentially be generalized to other disease states and immunological phenotypes. Some IMGT-functional V segments, including TRBV6-2 and TRBV6-3, could not be told apart with the 87-base-pair reads, so those segments were excluded. This cohort had only TCR beta chains sequenced, and the lack of alpha or paired-chain data limited which features could be detected. An earlier analysis of 587 of the donors showed that most TCR beta V segments appeared in productive rearrangements either about 87% or about 30% of the time, which broadly matched IMGT annotations. In a later analysis, 15,000 to 20,000 TCR beta sequences were associated with specific HLA alleles at a false discovery rate of 0.05. Presence/absence analyses assumed roughly uniform sequencing depth across donors, an assumption that may not hold.

The V and J genes are TRBV19 and TRBJ2-2, with the D gene uncertain. The TCR comes from a woman in her thirties in good health and CMV-seronegative. Sample: PBMCs. In nucleotide form, the sequence is TGTGCCAGTAGTATGTATCCGAACACCGGGGAGCTGTTTTTT. Protein translation: CASSMYPNTGELFF.